This entry concerns a single T cell receptor beta chain. Recruitment covered over 20 US areas and drew participants whose ages spanned roughly 18 to 89 years. These data are taken from a study of blood T cell repertoires in COVID-19. Generated by immunoSEQ multiplex PCR, the TCRdb table keeps only in-frame clones and is missing some. The sample yields about 380,000 clones, more than 75% seen once. Sequenced: PBMCs or T cells enriched from blood (not recorded which). The receptor was isolated from a woman younger than 35 who had recovered from COVID-19.

CDR3 DNA: TGTGCCAGCAGTGACGGGTTTTGGAGGGACCAGCCCCAGCATTTT. Protein sequence: CASSDGFWRDQPQHF. V and J are TRBV2 and TRBJ1-5; D is possibly TRBD1 (5 bases). CDR1 SNHLY and CDR2 FYNNEI come from the germline V gene. V lost 3 bases and J 7 bases, leaving 16 bases between the germline ends. This CDR3 contains 15 residues.